Listed below are T cell receptor beta chains from one sample, sequenced in a study of OX40 agonist ivuxolimab in advanced cancers. Assay used: immunoSEQ multiplex PCR; TCRdb lists only in-frame clones, some missing. This sample has about 22,000 clones, with under 85% found just once. This specimen consisted of CD4+ or CD8+ T cells sorted from blood, obtained in a trial of the OX40 agonist ivuxolimab. These TCRs come from an adult with an advanced solid tumor such as melanoma, head and neck, liver or kidney cancer. Each CDR3 is given with its conserved first and last residue. Fields, in order: clone size, J gene, D gene, V gene, CDR3 DNA, CDR3 protein. D genes are given only for firm matches. The size of a clone is reported for some rows only, either as once, few or many, or as a class for expanded clones.

abundance: -
j_gene: TRBJ1-5
d_gene: -
v_gene: TRBV4-1
CDR3nt: TGCGCCAGCAGCCAAGATGGGGAGAGGGCCCAGCATTTT
CDR3aa: CASSQDGERAQHF

abundance: -
j_gene: TRBJ2-5
d_gene: -
v_gene: TRBV4-1
CDR3nt: TGCGCCAGCAGCCAAGATTCCCGGGTAGGGGAGACCCAGTACTTC
CDR3aa: CASSQDSRVGETQYF

abundance: -
j_gene: TRBJ1-5
d_gene: -
v_gene: TRBV28
CDR3nt: TGTGCCAGCAAAAACGGGGGGGACGGCAATCAGCCCCAGCATTTT
CDR3aa: CASKNGGDGNQPQHF

abundance: -
j_gene: TRBJ2-3
d_gene: -
v_gene: TRBV5-1
CDR3nt: TGCGCCAGCACCAAGGGGGTGAGCACAGATACGCAGTATTTT
CDR3aa: CASTKGVSTDTQYF

abundance: -
j_gene: TRBJ1-2
d_gene: -
v_gene: TRBV5-6
CDR3nt: TGTGCCAGCAGCCCTACGGGAGAGAAAAACTATGGCTACACCTTC
CDR3aa: CASSPTGEKNYGYTF

abundance: once
j_gene: TRBJ2-7
d_gene: TRBD1
v_gene: TRBV19
CDR3nt: TGTGCCAGTAGCGCCGGGACAGGGCAGGACGAGCAGTACTTC
CDR3aa: CASSAGTGQDEQYF

abundance: -
j_gene: TRBJ1-4
d_gene: TRBD1
v_gene: TRBV6-1
CDR3nt: TGTGCCAGCAGTGGGGGGGCCGGGACAGGGAGTAATGAAAAACTGTTTTTT
CDR3aa: CASSGGAGTGSNEKLFF

abundance: -
j_gene: TRBJ1-3
d_gene: -
v_gene: TRBV14
CDR3nt: TGTGCCAGCAGCCTGGGGGAAACCATATATTTT
CDR3aa: CASSLGETIYF

abundance: -
j_gene: TRBJ2-5
d_gene: -
v_gene: TRBV7-9
CDR3nt: TGTGCCAGCAGCCCAATGACAGGACAAGAGACCCAGTACTTC
CDR3aa: CASSPMTGQETQYF

abundance: -
j_gene: TRBJ2-7
d_gene: -
v_gene: TRBV20-1
CDR3nt: TGCAGTGCTAGAGACAGCGGCGAGCAGTACTTC
CDR3aa: CSARDSGEQYF

abundance: -
j_gene: TRBJ1-4
d_gene: -
v_gene: TRBV6-6
CDR3nt: TGTGCCAGCGGGGGGACGTCTGAAAAACTGTTTTTT
CDR3aa: CASGGTSEKLFF

abundance: -
j_gene: TRBJ1-1
d_gene: TRBD1
v_gene: TRBV18
CDR3nt: TGTGCCAGCTCACCAGGACAGGGACAGAACACTGAAGCTTTCTTT
CDR3aa: CASSPGQGQNTEAFF

abundance: -
j_gene: TRBJ1-1
d_gene: -
v_gene: TRBV7-9
CDR3nt: TGTGCCAGCAGCTTAGGGTACACTGAAGCTTTCTTT
CDR3aa: CASSLGYTEAFF

abundance: -
j_gene: TRBJ1-2
d_gene: TRBD1
v_gene: TRBV30
CDR3nt: TGCGCCTGGGGCTGGACAGGCGATAACTATGGCTACACCTTC
CDR3aa: CAWGWTGDNYGYTF

abundance: few
j_gene: TRBJ2-7
d_gene: -
v_gene: TRBV18
CDR3nt: TGTGCCAGCTCACAAGGCAGACTTTACGAGCAGTACTTC
CDR3aa: CASSQGRLYEQYF

abundance: few
j_gene: TRBJ2-1
d_gene: -
v_gene: TRBV7-2
CDR3nt: TGTGCCAGCAGCTTACAACGGGGAGACAATGAGCAGTTCTTC
CDR3aa: CASSLQRGDNEQFF